This record covers a single T cell receptor beta chain. The antigen is unknown. Produced via immunoSEQ multiplex PCR; TCRdb's table is partial and in-frame only. The table lists over 150,000 clones, roughly nine tenths of them singletons, with more than 1.3% in the top ten. These data are taken from a study of T cell responses to AZD1222 COVID-19 vaccine. Whole-study findings and limits: Baseline antibody screening turned up just a handful of seropositive AZD1222 recipients.

The sequenced sample was peripheral blood, obtained on day 0 of AZD1222 vaccination. This TCR was sampled from an adult in good health.

CDR3 sequence (DNA): TGTGCCACCAGTATAGATAGGGAGGGGGCTGAAGCTTTCTTT. Translating it yields CATSIDREGAEAFF. This chain uses TRBV24-1 with TRBJ1-1; D may be TRBD1 (6 bases). Germline loops: CDR1 KGHDR, CDR2 SFDVKD. V shed 6 bases and J shed 6 bases, with 16 bases lying between them. CDR3 length equals 14 residues.